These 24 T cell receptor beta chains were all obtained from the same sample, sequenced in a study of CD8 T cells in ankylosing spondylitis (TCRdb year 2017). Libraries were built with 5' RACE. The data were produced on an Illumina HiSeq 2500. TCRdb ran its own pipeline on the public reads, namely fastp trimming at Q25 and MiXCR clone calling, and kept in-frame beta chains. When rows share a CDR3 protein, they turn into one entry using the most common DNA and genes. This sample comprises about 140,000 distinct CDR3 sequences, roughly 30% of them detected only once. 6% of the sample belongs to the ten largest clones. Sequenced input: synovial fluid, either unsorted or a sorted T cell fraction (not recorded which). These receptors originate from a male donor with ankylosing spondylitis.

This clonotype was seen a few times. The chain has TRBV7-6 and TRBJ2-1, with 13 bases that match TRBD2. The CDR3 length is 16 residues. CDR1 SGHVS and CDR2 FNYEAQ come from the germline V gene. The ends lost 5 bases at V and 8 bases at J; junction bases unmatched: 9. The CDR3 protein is CASSPRTSGSWHEQFF. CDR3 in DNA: TGTGCCAGCAGCCCTCGGACTAGCGGGAGTTGGCATGAGCAGTTCTTC.

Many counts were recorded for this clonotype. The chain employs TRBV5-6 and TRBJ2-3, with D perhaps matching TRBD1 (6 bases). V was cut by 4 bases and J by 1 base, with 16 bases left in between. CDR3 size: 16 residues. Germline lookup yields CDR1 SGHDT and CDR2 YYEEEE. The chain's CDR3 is CASSGGLGRGTDTQYF. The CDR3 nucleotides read TGTGCCAGCAGCGGGGGCCTAGGCCGAGGCACAGATACGCAGTATTTT.

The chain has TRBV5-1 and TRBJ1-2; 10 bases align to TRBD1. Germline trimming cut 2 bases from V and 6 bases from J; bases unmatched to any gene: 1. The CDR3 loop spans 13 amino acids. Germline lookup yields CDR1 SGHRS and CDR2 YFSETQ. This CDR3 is CASSFGQGDGYTF. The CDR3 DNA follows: TGCGCCAGCAGCTTCGGACAGGGGGATGGCTACACCTTC.

The CDR3 bases are TGTGCCACCGAGAGTGGAAACAATGAGCAGTTCTTC. Protein: CATESGNNEQFF. The chain combines TRBV24-1 with TRBJ2-1; D remains ambiguous. The CDR3 sequence is 12 residues long. CDR1 is KGHDR and CDR2 is SFDVKD in the germline V gene. The V end was cut by 9 bases, the J end by 5 bases, with 10 bases between.

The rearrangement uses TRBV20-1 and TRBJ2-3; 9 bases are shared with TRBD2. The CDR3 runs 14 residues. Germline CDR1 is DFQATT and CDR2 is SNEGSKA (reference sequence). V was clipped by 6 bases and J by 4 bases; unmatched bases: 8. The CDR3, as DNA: TGCAGTGCATTAGCGGGAGAGGCCGCAGATACGCAGTATTTT. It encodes CSALAGEAADTQYF.

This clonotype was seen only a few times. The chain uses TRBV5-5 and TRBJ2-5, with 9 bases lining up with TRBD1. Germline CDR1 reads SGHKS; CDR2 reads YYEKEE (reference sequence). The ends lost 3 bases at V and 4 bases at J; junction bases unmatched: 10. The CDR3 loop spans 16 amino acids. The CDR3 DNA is TGTGCCAGCAGCTCGTCACCGGGACAGGGATCAGAGACCCAGTACTTC. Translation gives CASSSSPGQGSETQYF.

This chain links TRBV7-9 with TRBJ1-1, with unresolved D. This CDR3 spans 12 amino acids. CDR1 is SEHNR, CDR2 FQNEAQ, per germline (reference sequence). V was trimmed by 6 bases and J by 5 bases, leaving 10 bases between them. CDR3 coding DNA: TGTGCCAGCAGTCGGTCTGCGACTGAAGCTTTCTTT. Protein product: CASSRSATEAFF. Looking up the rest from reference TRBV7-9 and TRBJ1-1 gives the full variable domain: DTGVSQNPRHKITKRGQNVTFRCDPISEHNRLYWYRQTLGQGPEFLTYFQNEAQLEKSRLLSDRFSAERPKGSFSTLEIQRTEQGDSAMYLCASSRSATEAFFGQGTRLTVV.

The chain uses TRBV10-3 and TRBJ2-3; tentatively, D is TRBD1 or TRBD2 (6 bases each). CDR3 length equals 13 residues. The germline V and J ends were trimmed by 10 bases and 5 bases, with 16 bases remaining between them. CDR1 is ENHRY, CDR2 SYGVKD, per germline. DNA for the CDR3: TGTGCCAGCCAAGGGGGGCAGGAAGATACGCAGTATTTT. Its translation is CASQGGQEDTQYF.

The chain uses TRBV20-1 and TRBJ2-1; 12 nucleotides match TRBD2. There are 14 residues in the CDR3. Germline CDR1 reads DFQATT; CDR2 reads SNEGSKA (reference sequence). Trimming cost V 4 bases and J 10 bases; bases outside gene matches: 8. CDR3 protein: CSATLAGGPWEQFF. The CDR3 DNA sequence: TGCAGTGCTACCCTAGCGGGAGGGCCTTGGGAGCAGTTCTTC.

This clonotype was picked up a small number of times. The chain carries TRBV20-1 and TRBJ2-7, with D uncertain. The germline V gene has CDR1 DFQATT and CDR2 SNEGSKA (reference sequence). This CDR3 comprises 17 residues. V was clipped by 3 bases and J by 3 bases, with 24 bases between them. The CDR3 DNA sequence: TGCAGTGCTAGTCCACTGTCCGTAAGCAGGACCGGCTACGAGCAGTACTTC. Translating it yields CSASPLSVSRTGYEQYF.

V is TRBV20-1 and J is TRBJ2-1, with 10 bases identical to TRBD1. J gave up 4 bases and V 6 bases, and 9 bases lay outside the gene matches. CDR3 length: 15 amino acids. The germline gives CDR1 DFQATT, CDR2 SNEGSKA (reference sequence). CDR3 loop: CSAPPGQGRYNEQFF. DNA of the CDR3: TGCAGTGCGCCTCCGGGACAGGGGAGGTACAATGAGCAGTTCTTC.

CDR3 region: CASSTGQGTYEQYF. The CDR3 DNA sequence: TGTGCCAGCAGCACGGGACAGGGGACCTACGAGCAGTACTTC. V gene TRBV7-9 combines with J gene TRBJ2-7; TRBD1 matches at 10 bases. V shed 5 bases, J shed 2 bases, and the junction held 3 bases outside the gene matches. Germline CDR1 is SEHNR and CDR2 is FQNEAQ (reference sequence). There are 14 residues in the CDR3.

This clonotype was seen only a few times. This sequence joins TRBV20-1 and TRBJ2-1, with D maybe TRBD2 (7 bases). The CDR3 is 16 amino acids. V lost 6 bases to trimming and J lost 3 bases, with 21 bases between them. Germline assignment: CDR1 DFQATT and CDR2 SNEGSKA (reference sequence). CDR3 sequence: CSATNLGGALYNEQFF. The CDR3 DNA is TGCAGTGCCACTAACTTGGGGGGGGCCCTCTACAATGAGCAGTTCTTC.

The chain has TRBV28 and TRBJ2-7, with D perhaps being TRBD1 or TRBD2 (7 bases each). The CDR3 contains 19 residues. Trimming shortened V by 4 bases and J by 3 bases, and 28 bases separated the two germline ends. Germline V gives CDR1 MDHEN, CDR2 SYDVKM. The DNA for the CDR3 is TGTGCCAGCAGTTCAAACTACCGGGACAGCGGGAACCGCCTCTACGAGCAGTACTTC. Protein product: CASSSNYRDSGNRLYEQYF.

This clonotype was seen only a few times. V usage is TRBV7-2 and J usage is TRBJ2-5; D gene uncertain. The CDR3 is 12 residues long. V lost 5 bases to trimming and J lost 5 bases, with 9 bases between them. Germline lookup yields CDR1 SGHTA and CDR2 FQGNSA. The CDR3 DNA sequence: TGTGCCAGCAGCACGAATAGGGAGACCCAGTACTTC. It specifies CASSTNRETQYF. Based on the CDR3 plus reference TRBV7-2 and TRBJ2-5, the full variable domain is GAGVSQSPSNKVTEKGKDVELRCDPISGHTALYWYRQSLGQGLEFLIYFQGNSAPDKSGLPSDRFSAERTGGSVSTLTIQRTQQEDSAVYLCASSTNRETQYFGPGTRLLVL.

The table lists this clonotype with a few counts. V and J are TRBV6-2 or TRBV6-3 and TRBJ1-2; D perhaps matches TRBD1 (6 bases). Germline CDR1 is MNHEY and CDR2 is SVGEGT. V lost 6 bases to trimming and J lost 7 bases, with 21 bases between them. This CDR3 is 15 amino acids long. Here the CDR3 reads CASSKGQPSAPGYTF. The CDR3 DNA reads TGTGCCAGCAGCAAAGGACAGCCCTCGGCCCCTGGCTACACCTTC.

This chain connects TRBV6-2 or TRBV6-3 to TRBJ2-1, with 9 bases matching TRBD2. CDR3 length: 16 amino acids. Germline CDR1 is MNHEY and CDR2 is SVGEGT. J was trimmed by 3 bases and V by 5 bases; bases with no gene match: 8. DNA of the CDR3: TGTGCCAGCAGTCACACCGGGACTAGCAGCTACAATGAGCAGTTCTTC. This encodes CASSHTGTSSYNEQFF.

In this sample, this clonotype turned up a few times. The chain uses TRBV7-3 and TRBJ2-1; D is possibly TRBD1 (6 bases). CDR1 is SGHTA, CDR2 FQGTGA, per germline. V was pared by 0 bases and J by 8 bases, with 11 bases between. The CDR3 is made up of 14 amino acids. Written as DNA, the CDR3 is TGTGCCAGCAGCTTAACGCAGGGGTCATATGAGCAGTTCTTC. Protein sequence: CASSLTQGSYEQFF. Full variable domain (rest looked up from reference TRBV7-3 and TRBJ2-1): GAGVSQTPSNKVTEKGKYVELRCDPISGHTALYWYRQSLGQGPEFLIYFQGTGAADDSGLPNDRFFAVRPEGSVSTLKIQRTERGDSAVYLCASSLTQGSYEQFFGPGTRLTVL.

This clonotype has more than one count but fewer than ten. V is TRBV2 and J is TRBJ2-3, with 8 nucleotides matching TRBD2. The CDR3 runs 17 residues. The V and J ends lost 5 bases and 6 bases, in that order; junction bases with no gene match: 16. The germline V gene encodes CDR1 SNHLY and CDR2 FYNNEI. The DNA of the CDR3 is TGTGCCAGCAGTCAGGGTGGTAGCGGGGTGTCAGGCGATACGCAGTATTTT. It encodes CASSQGGSGVSGDTQYF.

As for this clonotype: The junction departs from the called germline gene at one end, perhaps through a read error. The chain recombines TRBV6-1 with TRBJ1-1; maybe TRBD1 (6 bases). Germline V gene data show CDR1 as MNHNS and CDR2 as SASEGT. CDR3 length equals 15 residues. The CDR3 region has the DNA TGTGCCAGCAGAGAAGCCACACAGGGAGGCACTGAAGCTTTCTTT. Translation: CASREATQGGTEAFF.

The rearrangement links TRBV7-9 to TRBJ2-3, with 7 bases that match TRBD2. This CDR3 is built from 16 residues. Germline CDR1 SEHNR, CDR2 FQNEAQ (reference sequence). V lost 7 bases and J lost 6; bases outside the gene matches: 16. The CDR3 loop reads CASTLRASGAADTQYF. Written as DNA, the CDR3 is TGTGCCAGCACCCTTCGGGCTAGCGGCGCGGCTGATACGCAGTATTTT.

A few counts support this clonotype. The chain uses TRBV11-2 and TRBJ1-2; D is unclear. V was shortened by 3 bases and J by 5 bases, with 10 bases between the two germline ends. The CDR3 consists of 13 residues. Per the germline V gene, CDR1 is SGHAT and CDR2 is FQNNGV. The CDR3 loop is CASSLGITYGYTF. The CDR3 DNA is TGTGCCAGCAGCTTGGGTATCACTTATGGCTACACCTTC.

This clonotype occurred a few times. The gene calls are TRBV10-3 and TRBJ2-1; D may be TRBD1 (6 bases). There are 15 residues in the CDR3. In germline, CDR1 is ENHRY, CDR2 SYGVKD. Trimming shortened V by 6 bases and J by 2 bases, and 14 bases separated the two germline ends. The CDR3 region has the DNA TGTGCCATCAGCCCCGACAGGCCAACCTACAATGAGCAGTTCTTC. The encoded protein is CAISPDRPTYNEQFF.

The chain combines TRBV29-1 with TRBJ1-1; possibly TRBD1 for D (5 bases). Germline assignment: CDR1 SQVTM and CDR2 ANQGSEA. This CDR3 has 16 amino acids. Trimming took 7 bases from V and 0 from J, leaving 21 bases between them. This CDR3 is CSGHPGLMGMNTEAFF. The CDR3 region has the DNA TGCAGCGGGCATCCGGGACTCATGGGGATGAACACTGAAGCTTTCTTT. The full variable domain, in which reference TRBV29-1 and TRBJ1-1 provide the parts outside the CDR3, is SAVISQKPSRDICQRGTSLTIQCQVDSQVTMMFWYRQQPGQSLTLIATANQGSEATYESGFVIDKFPISRPNLTFSTLTVSNMSPEDSSIYLCSGHPGLMGMNTEAFFGQGTRLTVV.